The text below deals with one T cell receptor beta chain. Its antigen is undetermined. Primers included in the PCR were 60 Vbeta and 13 Jbeta primers. Here immunoSEQ multiplex PCR was the method, and the copy in TCRdb shows in-frame clones only, minus some. The sample has 190,000 or so clones; roughly 87% are singletons. The data stem from a study of cytomegalovirus exposure and HLA in healthy donors. The germline V and J ends were trimmed by 0 bases and 4 bases, with 12 bases remaining between them. Germline CDR1 and CDR2: SGHTA and FQGTGA. The CDR3 length is 15 residues. Study-level points and caveats: Versus the roughly 670-donor mean, an Asian-associated ancestry cluster reportedly showed fewer N-insertions in a later analysis. Cytomegalovirus association was assigned to about 180 TCR beta chains. The presence/absence work took it that sequencing depth was about the same across donors.

This sequence was found in a man aged 45-65 years in good health and CMV-seronegative. The sequencing sample was made of PBMCs. The chain joins TRBV7-3 to TRBJ2-5; D remains unclear. CDR3 nucleotide sequence: TGTGCCAGCAGCTTAACGTTCCTAGGCGGAGAGACCCAGTACTTC. Amino acid sequence: CASSLTFLGGETQYF.